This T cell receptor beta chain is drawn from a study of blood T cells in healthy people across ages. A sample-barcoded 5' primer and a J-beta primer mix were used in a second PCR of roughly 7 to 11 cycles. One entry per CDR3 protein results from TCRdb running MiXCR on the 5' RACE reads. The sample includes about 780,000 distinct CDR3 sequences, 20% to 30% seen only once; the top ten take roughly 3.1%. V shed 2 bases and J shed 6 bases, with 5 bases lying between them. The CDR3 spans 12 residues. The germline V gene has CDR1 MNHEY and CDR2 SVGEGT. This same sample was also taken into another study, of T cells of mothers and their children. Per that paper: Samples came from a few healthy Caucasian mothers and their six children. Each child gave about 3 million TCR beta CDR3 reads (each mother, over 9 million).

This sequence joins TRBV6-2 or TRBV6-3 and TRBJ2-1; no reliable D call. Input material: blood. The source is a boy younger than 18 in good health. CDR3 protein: CASSYGSNEQFF. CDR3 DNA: TGTGCCAGCAGTTACGGCAGCAATGAGCAGTTCTTC.